This T cell receptor (beta chain) was sequenced during a study of control samples from healthy donors and cancer patients. The CDR3 runs 13 residues. Losses at the gene ends were 7 bases for V and 4 bases for J; bases not matched to a gene: 4. The V gene's germline CDR1 is LNHDA and CDR2 SQIVND (reference sequence). Method: immunoSEQ multiplex PCR; TCRdb's copy keeps in-frame clones and lacks some. This sample has 150,000 to 170,000 clones, with about 94% found just once. What was sequenced was blood. This receptor was obtained from a man between 35 and 55 years old in good health. V gene TRBV19 combines with J gene TRBJ1-5; TRBD1 agrees at 7 bases. The CDR3, as DNA: TGTGCCAGTACGGGACAGTTGAATCAGCCCCAGCATTTT. Protein product: CASTGQLNQPQHF.